This TCR beta chain derives from a study of glioma-infiltrating T cells after dendritic cell vaccination. Time point in this sample: after dendritic cell vaccination, including at tumor progression/relapse. None of the glioblastoma patients had an isocitrate dehydrogenase mutation. Blood PBMC samples: pre-vaccination, two weeks post third vaccination, and at tumor progression. This CDR3 is built from 14 residues. Germline-derived CDR1 and CDR2 are SGHKS and YYEKEE (reference sequence). The trim removed 0 bases at V and 6 bases at J, leaving 3 bases unmatched. Input was 2 to 2.5 ug genomic DNA, or all available if less. TCRdb's table, derived via immunoSEQ multiplex PCR, lists solely in-frame clones and lacks some. The sample holds roughly 100,000 clones, roughly 90% seen once.

The material was blood, obtained after dendritic cell vaccination. The rearrangement uses TRBV5-5 and TRBJ2-1; the match to TRBD2 covers 7 bases. The receptor was derived from a human donor with glioblastoma. This chain's CDR3 is CASSLGLAPNEQFF. The DNA for the CDR3 is TGTGCCAGCAGCTTGGGACTAGCCCCCAATGAGCAGTTCTTC.